The rows below give T cell receptor beta chains drawn from one sample of a study of blood T cell repertoires in COVID-19. The assay was immunoSEQ multiplex PCR, and TCRdb's table has in-frame clones only and misses some. The sample lists roughly 75,000 clones; 80% to 90% were seen once. The sample consisted of peripheral blood. The receptors originated from a man of 80 years or more with COVID-19, enrolled during active disease. CDR3s include the opening cysteine and the closing phenylalanine or tryptophan. The order of the fields is D gene, clone size, J gene, V gene, CDR3 DNA, CDR3 protein. D genes are given only for firm matches. Size is omitted from some rows. Given values are once, few, many or a class for expanded clones.

d_gene: .; abundance: .; j_gene: TRBJ1-1; v_gene: TRBV10-3; CDR3nt: TGTGCCATCAGTGACCTACGGGACATCTCGAACACTGAAGCTTTCTTT; CDR3aa: CAISDLRDISNTEAFF
d_gene: .; abundance: .; j_gene: TRBJ2-7; v_gene: TRBV27; CDR3nt: TGTGCCAGCAGTTTCCCCCCAGGGAACGAGCAGTACTTC; CDR3aa: CASSFPPGNEQYF
d_gene: TRBD2; abundance: .; j_gene: TRBJ2-1; v_gene: TRBV5-8; CDR3nt: TGTGCCAGCAGCACCCGGACTAGCGGCATAGGGTGGGAGCAGTTCTTC; CDR3aa: CASSTRTSGIGWEQFF
d_gene: .; abundance: .; j_gene: TRBJ1-5; v_gene: TRBV9; CDR3nt: TGTGCCAGCAGCGTAGATTGGAGGGAAAGCAATCAGCCCCAGCATTTT; CDR3aa: CASSVDWRESNQPQHF
d_gene: .; abundance: few; j_gene: TRBJ2-5; v_gene: TRBV2; CDR3nt: TGTGCCAGCAGCTCCGGGACTCAAGAGACCCAGTACTTC; CDR3aa: CASSSGTQETQYF
d_gene: TRBD1; abundance: .; j_gene: TRBJ1-6; v_gene: TRBV15; CDR3nt: TGTGCCACCTCTCGTACGGGACAGGGAATTTCACCCCCCCACTTT; CDR3aa: CATSRTGQGISPPHF
d_gene: .; abundance: once; j_gene: TRBJ1-6; v_gene: TRBV19; CDR3nt: TGTGCCAGTACAAACCCGGGCAGGGGCAATTCACCCCTCCACTTT; CDR3aa: CASTNPGRGNSPLHF
d_gene: TRBD1; abundance: .; j_gene: TRBJ1-1; v_gene: TRBV19; CDR3nt: TGTGCCAGTAGTGGACAGGCGAACACTGAAGCTTTCTTT; CDR3aa: CASSGQANTEAFF
d_gene: TRBD1; abundance: .; j_gene: TRBJ1-5; v_gene: TRBV5-6; CDR3nt: TGTGCCAGCAGCGGCGGACAGGGGTTGAATCAGCCCCAGCATTTT; CDR3aa: CASSGGQGLNQPQHF
d_gene: .; abundance: .; j_gene: TRBJ1-6; v_gene: TRBV7-2; CDR3nt: TGTGCCAGCAGCTTGGGGGGGTATAATTCACCCCTCCACTTT; CDR3aa: CASSLGGYNSPLHF
d_gene: .; abundance: .; j_gene: TRBJ2-1; v_gene: TRBV6-5; CDR3nt: TGTGCCAGCAGTTTCAAACAGGGAAACAATGAGCAGTTCTTC; CDR3aa: CASSFKQGNNEQFF
d_gene: .; abundance: once; j_gene: TRBJ2-2; v_gene: TRBV3-1/TRBV3-2; CDR3nt: TGTGCCAGCAGCCAAGATCCCCAGCAGGGGACCGGGGAGCTGTTTTTT; CDR3aa: CASSQDPQQGTGELFF
d_gene: TRBD1; abundance: .; j_gene: TRBJ2-3; v_gene: TRBV28; CDR3nt: TGTGCCAGTACCGGGACAGGGGGCGACCGGGTCACAGATACGCAGTATTTT; CDR3aa: CASTGTGGDRVTDTQYF
d_gene: .; abundance: .; j_gene: TRBJ1-1; v_gene: TRBV28; CDR3nt: TGTGCCAGCAGTTTAATGGGGACTGGAGCTTTCTTT; CDR3aa: CASSLMGTGAFF
d_gene: .; abundance: .; j_gene: TRBJ1-2; v_gene: TRBV2; CDR3nt: TGTGCCAGCAGTGAAACGATGGCGGGGCAGGGCTATGGCTACACCTTC; CDR3aa: CASSETMAGQGYGYTF
d_gene: .; abundance: .; j_gene: TRBJ1-4; v_gene: TRBV19; CDR3nt: TGTGCCAGTAGGCGGGTTACCTTGGAGGAAAAACTGTTTTTT; CDR3aa: CASRRVTLEEKLFF
d_gene: .; abundance: .; j_gene: TRBJ1-2; v_gene: TRBV11-3; CDR3nt: TGTGCCAGCACCAACGGACAGCTCTATGGCTACACCTTC; CDR3aa: CASTNGQLYGYTF
d_gene: .; abundance: .; j_gene: TRBJ2-7; v_gene: TRBV27; CDR3nt: TGTGCCAGCAGTTCACATGAGGGGTTGACAGGAAGGGCCTACGAGCAGTACTTC; CDR3aa: CASSSHEGLTGRAYEQYF
d_gene: TRBD1; abundance: .; j_gene: TRBJ1-1; v_gene: TRBV7-9; CDR3nt: TGTGCCAGCAGCCCATGGACAGGGAAGAACACTGAAGCTTTCTTT; CDR3aa: CASSPWTGKNTEAFF
d_gene: TRBD2; abundance: .; j_gene: TRBJ2-1; v_gene: TRBV6-2/TRBV6-3; CDR3nt: TGTGCCAGCAGTTACGCGCTAGCGGGGGGCTATGAGCAGTTCTTC; CDR3aa: CASSYALAGGYEQFF
d_gene: TRBD1; abundance: .; j_gene: TRBJ1-3; v_gene: TRBV7-3; CDR3nt: TGTGCCAGCAGCATCCGACAGGGAGGAGGAAACACCATATATTTT; CDR3aa: CASSIRQGGGNTIYF
d_gene: TRBD1; abundance: .; j_gene: TRBJ1-2; v_gene: TRBV29-1; CDR3nt: TGCAGCGCGCTTTTGGGGACAGGGAGCGGCTACACCTTC; CDR3aa: CSALLGTGSGYTF
d_gene: TRBD1; abundance: .; j_gene: TRBJ2-7; v_gene: TRBV28; CDR3nt: TGTGCCAGCAGTACAGGGGGCAAGGACGAGCAGTACTTC; CDR3aa: CASSTGGKDEQYF
d_gene: .; abundance: .; j_gene: TRBJ1-5; v_gene: TRBV6-5; CDR3nt: TGTGCCAGCAGTTGGGGGAGGGGCGGGCCCCAGCATTTT; CDR3aa: CASSWGRGGPQHF
d_gene: TRBD1; abundance: .; j_gene: TRBJ1-4; v_gene: TRBV2; CDR3nt: TGTGCCAGCAGAGGGGACAGGGCGGACGAAAAACTGTTTTTT; CDR3aa: CASRGDRADEKLFF
d_gene: .; abundance: .; j_gene: TRBJ1-1; v_gene: TRBV5-1; CDR3nt: TGCGCCAGCAGTTTCGGACAACCGAACACTGAAGCTTTCTTT; CDR3aa: CASSFGQPNTEAFF
d_gene: .; abundance: .; j_gene: TRBJ1-1; v_gene: TRBV3-1/TRBV3-2; CDR3nt: TGTGCCAGCAGCCCACAGAGAATGAACACTGAAGCTTTCTTT; CDR3aa: CASSPQRMNTEAFF
d_gene: .; abundance: .; j_gene: TRBJ2-1; v_gene: TRBV11-2; CDR3nt: TGTGCCAGCAGCTTTAGTACCAACTCCTACAATGAGCAGTTCTTC; CDR3aa: CASSFSTNSYNEQFF
d_gene: .; abundance: .; j_gene: TRBJ2-7; v_gene: TRBV5-4; CDR3nt: TGTGCCAGCAGCTTGGAGGCAGGTTACGAGCAGTACTTC; CDR3aa: CASSLEAGYEQYF
d_gene: TRBD1; abundance: .; j_gene: TRBJ1-4; v_gene: TRBV14; CDR3nt: TGTGCCAGCAGCCCCCGACAGGGGGCGACTAATGAAAAACTGTTTTTT; CDR3aa: CASSPRQGATNEKLFF
d_gene: .; abundance: few; j_gene: TRBJ1-2; v_gene: TRBV5-1; CDR3nt: TGCGCCAGTCACTTTCCAATGGGCCAAGGGGACTATGGCTACACCTTC; CDR3aa: CASHFPMGQGDYGYTF
d_gene: TRBD1; abundance: .; j_gene: TRBJ1-6; v_gene: TRBV7-9; CDR3nt: TGTGCCAGCAGCGAGACAGGGCGTTCACCCCTCCACTTT; CDR3aa: CASSETGRSPLHF
d_gene: .; abundance: .; j_gene: TRBJ2-1; v_gene: TRBV7-8; CDR3nt: TGTGCCAGCAGCTTAAATCAGGGCGGTCAATTTTCCAATGAGCAGTTCTTC; CDR3aa: CASSLNQGGQFSNEQFF
d_gene: .; abundance: once; j_gene: TRBJ1-5; v_gene: TRBV6-2/TRBV6-3; CDR3nt: TGTGCCAGCAGTACATACAGGGCAGGGCCCCAGCATTTT; CDR3aa: CASSTYRAGPQHF
d_gene: .; abundance: once; j_gene: TRBJ1-2; v_gene: TRBV6-6; CDR3nt: TGTGCCAGCAGCCCAACAGGGCCTAACTATGGCTACACCTTC; CDR3aa: CASSPTGPNYGYTF
d_gene: .; abundance: .; j_gene: TRBJ1-6; v_gene: TRBV20-1; CDR3nt: TGCAGTGCTAGTGGTCAGGCAAATTCACCCCTCCACTTT; CDR3aa: CSASGQANSPLHF
d_gene: .; abundance: .; j_gene: TRBJ1-1; v_gene: TRBV19; CDR3nt: TGTGCCAGTAGTTTACAGAAGAACACTGAAGCTTTCTTT; CDR3aa: CASSLQKNTEAFF
d_gene: TRBD1; abundance: .; j_gene: TRBJ1-4; v_gene: TRBV6-5; CDR3nt: TGTGCCAGCAATACCGGGACAGTTAATGAAAAACTGTTTTTT; CDR3aa: CASNTGTVNEKLFF
d_gene: .; abundance: .; j_gene: TRBJ1-5; v_gene: TRBV15; CDR3nt: TGTGCCACCAGCCTAGCACTTAGCAATCAGCCCCAGCATTTT; CDR3aa: CATSLALSNQPQHF
d_gene: .; abundance: .; j_gene: TRBJ1-1; v_gene: TRBV6-5; CDR3nt: TGTGCCAGCAGGCCGACAGGACTGAACACTGAAGCTTTCTTT; CDR3aa: CASRPTGLNTEAFF
d_gene: .; abundance: .; j_gene: TRBJ1-2; v_gene: TRBV18; CDR3nt: TGTGCCAGCTCAGGGGAGATAGAGAGCTCCTATGGCTACACCTTC; CDR3aa: CASSGEIESSYGYTF
d_gene: .; abundance: .; j_gene: TRBJ2-3; v_gene: TRBV4-2; CDR3nt: TGTGCCAGCAGCCAAGATCGAGGGGGAGACACAGATACGCAGTATTTT; CDR3aa: CASSQDRGGDTDTQYF
d_gene: TRBD2; abundance: .; j_gene: TRBJ2-5; v_gene: TRBV9; CDR3nt: TGTGCCAGCAGCTCAAGGACTAGGCCAGAGACCCAGTACTTC; CDR3aa: CASSSRTRPETQYF
d_gene: .; abundance: .; j_gene: TRBJ1-1; v_gene: TRBV12-3/TRBV12-4; CDR3nt: TGTGCCAGCAGTTTGGATGGGGCCACTGAAGCTTTCTTT; CDR3aa: CASSLDGATEAFF
d_gene: .; abundance: .; j_gene: TRBJ1-6; v_gene: TRBV9; CDR3nt: TGTGCCAGCAGCGTAGATGTAGAATCACCCCTCCACTTT; CDR3aa: CASSVDVESPLHF
d_gene: TRBD2; abundance: .; j_gene: TRBJ2-2; v_gene: TRBV6-5; CDR3nt: TGTGCCAGCACCATAGCGGGGGGGCCTGTCGGGGAGCTGTTTTTT; CDR3aa: CASTIAGGPVGELFF